The clone carrying this T cell receptor (beta chain) appeared many times. Its specificity is not known. Samples came from axillary lymph nodes draining the breast cancer. This specimen comes from a study of breast tumors, draining lymph nodes, adjacent tissues. TCRdb itself ran the multiplex PCR reads through MiXCR, one entry per CDR3 protein. This sample yields about 200,000 distinct CDR3 sequences, of which roughly 31% are seen a single time; roughly 4% belongs to the top ten. The length of the CDR3 is 14 residues. The V gene's germline CDR1 is DFQATT and CDR2 SNEGSKA (reference sequence). The V end lost 4 bases, the J end lost 5 bases, and 17 bases lay between the germline ends. Study observations and caveats: Luminal-like breast cancer showed significantly greater tumor-nontumor repertoire similarity than basal-like breast cancer did. Findings are consistent with lymph node origin and intratumoral expansion of most tumor T cells. Data only fit, rather than demonstrated, lymph node origin of most tumor T cells.

Sequenced sample: axillary lymph node tissue. This chain uses TRBV20-1 with TRBJ2-5; D perhaps matches TRBD2 (5 bases). This clonotype was obtained from a female donor with breast cancer. Some clones in this sample may be carry-over from other donors' samples. CDR3 coding DNA: TGCAGTGCTATTGGAGGCAGTTCGTGGGAGACCCAGTACTTC. This translates into CSAIGGSSWETQYF.